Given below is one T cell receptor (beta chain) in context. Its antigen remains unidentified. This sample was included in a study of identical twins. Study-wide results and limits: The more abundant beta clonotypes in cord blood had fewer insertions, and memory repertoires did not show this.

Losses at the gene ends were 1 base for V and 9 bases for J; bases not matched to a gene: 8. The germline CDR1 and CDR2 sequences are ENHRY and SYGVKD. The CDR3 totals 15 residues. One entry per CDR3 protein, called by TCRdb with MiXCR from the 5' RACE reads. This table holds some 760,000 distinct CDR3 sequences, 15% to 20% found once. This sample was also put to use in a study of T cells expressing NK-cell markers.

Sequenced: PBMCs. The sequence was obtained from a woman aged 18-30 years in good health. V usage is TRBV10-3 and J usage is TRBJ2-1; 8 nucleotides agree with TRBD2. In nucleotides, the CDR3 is TGTGCCATCAGTGAGTTAGCGGGACTCTCACTTGAGCAGTTCTTC. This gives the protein CAISELAGLSLEQFF.